These T cell receptor beta chains were read from a single sample in a study of blood T cell repertoires in COVID-19. The table came from immunoSEQ multiplex PCR; TCRdb's copy has only in-frame clones and leaves some out. The sample records fewer than 450,000 clones, around 90% being singletons. Sequencing used PBMCs or T cells enriched from blood (not recorded which). All receptors come from a woman between 35 and 50 years old with acute COVID-19. Each CDR3 is given with its conserved first and last residue. The order of the fields is D gene, clone size, J gene, V gene, CDR3 DNA, CDR3 protein. D genes are given only for firm matches. Some rows have no size entry. The others give once, few or many, or a class for an expanded clone.

TRBD1,.,TRBJ2-5,TRBV7-9,TGTGCCAGCACCCTAGGGGGCGAAGAGACCCAGTACTTC,CASTLGGEETQYF
TRBD2,.,TRBJ2-1,TRBV6-5,TGTGCCAGCAGTTCCGGACTAGCGGGGGGTACTGAGCAGTTCTTC,CASSSGLAGGTEQFF
.,.,TRBJ2-1,TRBV5-4,TGTGCCAGCAGCTTGGTTAGGGGGGGTCTCTACAATGAGCAGTTCTTC,CASSLVRGGLYNEQFF
.,.,TRBJ1-3,TRBV19,TGTGCCAGTAGCCCGGGACAACCGACAGGAAACACCATATATTTT,CASSPGQPTGNTIYF
.,.,TRBJ2-2,TRBV11-2,TGTGCCAGCAGCTTAGTCGGGGACACCGGGGAGCTGTTTTTT,CASSLVGDTGELFF
.,.,TRBJ2-7,TRBV11-3,TGTGCCAGCAGCCTCTCTGGCGGTTACGAGCAGTACTTC,CASSLSGGYEQYF
.,.,TRBJ1-4,TRBV4-1,TGCGCCAGCAGCCAAGCGGTGGTGAGGAATGAAAAACTGTTTTTT,CASSQAVVRNEKLFF
.,.,TRBJ1-2,TRBV2,TGTGCCAGCAGAGCAGACAGTTCCTATGGCTACACCTTC,CASRADSSYGYTF
.,.,TRBJ1-2,TRBV6-5,TGTGCCGCGAATCGGACAAACCCCCTCTATGGCTACACCTTC,CAANRTNPLYGYTF
TRBD1,.,TRBJ1-2,TRBV6-5,TGTGCCAGCAGTTACACGACAGGGACTAACTATGGCTACACCTTC,CASSYTTGTNYGYTF
.,few,TRBJ2-1,TRBV11-3,TGTGCCAGCAGCTTAGACGGCTACAATGAGCAGTTCTTC,CASSLDGYNEQFF
.,.,TRBJ2-7,TRBV18,TGTGCCAGCTCACCGAATGTCGCGCTCGAGCAGTACTTC,CASSPNVALEQYF
.,.,TRBJ2-1,TRBV21-1,TGTGCCAGCAGCGGGCCGGACAGGGTGAATGAGCAGTTCTTC,CASSGPDRVNEQFF
TRBD1,.,TRBJ1-1,TRBV6-1,TGTGCCAGCAGTGAAGACAGGGGACCAACTGAAGCTTTCTTT,CASSEDRGPTEAFF
.,.,TRBJ2-3,TRBV5-4,TGTGCCAGCAGCTCTGACAGACCAGATACGCAGTATTTT,CASSSDRPDTQYF
.,.,TRBJ1-2,TRBV5-1,TGCGCCAGCAGCTTGGTTCCAGGTCTAAGCGGCTACACCTTC,CASSLVPGLSGYTF
.,.,TRBJ1-1,TRBV5-4,TGTGCCAGCAGCTTGGCGTTCGTCAGTGGAGCTTTCTTT,CASSLAFVSGAFF
.,.,TRBJ1-2,TRBV6-5,TGTGCCAGCCGGGATGGGGGCGGGTATGGCTACACCTTC,CASRDGGGYGYTF
.,.,TRBJ1-2,TRBV7-9,TGTGCCAGCAGCTTAGACAGGGAGAAGGGCTACACCTTC,CASSLDREKGYTF
.,.,TRBJ1-2,TRBV5-8,TGTGCCAGCAGCTGGGGAGACTATGGCTACACCTTC,CASSWGDYGYTF
.,.,TRBJ1-1,TRBV11-2,TGTGCCAGCAGCGTCGGGGTTAGGACTTTCTTT,CASSVGVRTFF
.,.,TRBJ2-6,TRBV5-1,TGCGCCAGCAGCTTGGGGGCCTCTGGGGCCAACGTCCTGACTTTC,CASSLGASGANVLTF
TRBD2,.,TRBJ2-1,TRBV24-1,TGTGCCACCAGTGATTTGCGGGGGGGCCAAAATGAGCAGTTCTTC,CATSDLRGGQNEQFF
.,.,TRBJ1-5,TRBV7-9,TGTGCCAGCAGCTCCTCTTTCGGGGGAGGGAAAAATCAGCCCCAGCATTTT,CASSSSFGGGKNQPQHF
TRBD1,.,TRBJ1-6,TRBV19,TGTGCCAGTAGGGACAGGGGGCGGAATTCACCCCTCCACTTT,CASRDRGRNSPLHF
.,.,TRBJ2-7,TRBV7-2,TGTGCCAGCAGCGCACAGGGACGCACCTACGAGCAGTACTTC,CASSAQGRTYEQYF
TRBD1,once,TRBJ2-7,TRBV5-8,TGTGCCAGCAGCTACGAGGGGGCGAAGAACGAGCAGTACTTC,CASSYEGAKNEQYF
.,.,TRBJ1-3,TRBV5-1,TGCGCCAGCAGCTTGTCAGGGTATGGAAACACCATATATTTT,CASSLSGYGNTIYF
.,.,TRBJ1-4,TRBV7-9,TGTGCCAGCAGCCCAACAGGGTATGCTAATGAAAAACTGTTTTTT,CASSPTGYANEKLFF
TRBD2,.,TRBJ2-5,TRBV7-7,TGTGCCAGCAGCTTAGGTGGCGGGGGGCCACTAGAGACCCAGTACTTC,CASSLGGGGPLETQYF
TRBD2,.,TRBJ2-7,TRBV2,TGTGCCAGCAGTGAAGCCGAGCGGGGGGGGTACGAGCAGTACTTC,CASSEAERGGYEQYF
.,.,TRBJ1-2,TRBV9,TGTGCCAGCAGCGTAGGGGACAATCCTAACTATGGCTACACCTTC,CASSVGDNPNYGYTF
.,once,TRBJ2-7,TRBV5-1,TGCGCCAGCAGCTTCGAGGGATCTTCCTACGAGCAGTACTTC,CASSFEGSSYEQYF
TRBD1,once,TRBJ1-2,TRBV28,TGTGCCAGCAGTTTATTTGGTGGAGGGGGCTCATTTGGCTACACCTTC,CASSLFGGGGSFGYTF
TRBD1,few,TRBJ1-6,TRBV3-1/TRBV3-2,TGTGCCAGCAGCCAGGGGACAGGCCCTATTTCACCCCTCCACTTT,CASSQGTGPISPLHF